The present entry profiles one TCR beta chain with its context. Its antigen is still unknown. Per-base qualities were not stored, and no clone one base away is much larger. The data derive from a study of Ad26.COV2.S vaccination and SARS-CoV-2 variants (dated by TCRdb to about 2021). Study-level background: Donors in the vaccine arm were drawn from COV1001, a phase I-IIa trial of Ad26.COV2.S in healthy adults that was multicentre, randomized, double-blind and placebo-controlled. A total of 32 samples were included in the TCR-sequenced set, comprising roughly 19 Ad26.COV2.S vaccine recipients, 5 placebo recipients and 8 SARS-CoV-2 convalescent individuals. Investigators remained blinded to trial group allocation during experiments and outcome assessment. Sequencing of the TCRbeta repertoire served to evaluate the specificity and breadth of SARS-CoV-2-reactive T cell receptors following Ad26.COV2.S vaccination. Ad26.COV2.S was administered intramuscularly at a dose of 5x10^10 or 1x10^11 viral particles, either as one shot or as two shots given 56 days apart. Trial participants were randomized into five groups of five, in which low-dose or high-dose Ad26.COV2.S was given once or twice, or placebo was given on both occasions. Summary of the overall study and its limitations: The authors noted that the TCR breadth and depth analyses may have underestimated total T cell responses. Comparable non-spike TCR breadth was observed between vaccine and placebo recipients, consistent with only spike being contained in the vaccine. After vaccination, spike-specific CD8+ and CD4+ T cell responses were reported to show substantial breadth. Spike-specific TCR breadth was higher in Ad26.COV2.S recipients than in placebo recipients (P = 0.0014). The study lacked the statistical power to compare responses across vaccine doses or regimens.

This specimen's treatment or condition label, per the study, means: roughly 19 received Ad26.COV2.S at low or high dose, single or two shots; several received placebo; per-sample allocation not given. Repertoires of vaccine and placebo recipients were sequenced from samples collected on day 63 after the first injection. Cohort 1b enrolled 25 adults aged 18-55 years at a single site in Boston, USA, between 29 July and 7 August 2020. Ad26.COV2.S was a replication-incompetent adenovirus type 26 vector that expressed a prefusion-stabilized SARS-CoV-2 spike protein derived from the original Wuhan strain. The immunoSEQ Assay was used to sequence TCRbeta CDR3 regions. After extraction, genomic DNA underwent amplification by bias-controlled multiplex PCR, followed by high-throughput sequencing. The original methods were these. To quantify the absolute abundance of each unique TCRbeta CDR3 region, sequences were collapsed and filtered. Usable DNA was measured by amplifying reference genes present in all nucleated cells, and TCRbeta template counts were normalized to that usable DNA to estimate T cell fraction. Repertoire TCRs were annotated as SARS-CoV-2-specific by exact matching of V gene, CDR3 amino acid sequence and J gene to a known reactive TCR set. The reference SARS-CoV-2 TCR set came from MIRA and was filtered for enrichment in COVID-19-positive ImmuneCODE repertoires, removing public or cross-reactive TCRs. Drawing on the MIRA antigens, annotated TCRs were analysed further at the level of specific ORF or position within ORF. Breadth was defined as the number of annotated unique rearrangements divided by the total number of unique productive rearrangements, and depth was defined as the summed frequency of the annotated unique rearrangements. TCR breadth was compared between groups using two-sided Wilcoxon rank-sum tests. TCRdb limited this immuneACCESS table to in-frame rearrangements with V and J called. A share of clones is missing; checked studies link under half to unresolved V genes, and the rest is unexplained. The D gene and trimming were derived from the DNA, and the V and J assignments and clone size from that table. The sample profile shows over 400,000 clones; around 92% of them were found once. The ten largest clonotypes hold more than 1.5% of the sample.

V is clipped by 5 bases and J by 8 bases, and the sequence between their germline boundaries is 16 bases long. The CDR3 runs 14 residues from the cysteine to the phenylalanine. Only the CDR3 portion is preserved as DNA: 42 bases, with reading frame beginning at the first base. The germline V gene yields SGHVS for CDR1 and FNYEAQ for CDR2. The chain is assembled from TRBV7-6 and TRBJ1-3; 5 matching bases give a weak D call of TRBD1. Here the sequenced sample was peripheral blood, taken in a trial of Ad26.COV2.S vaccine versus placebo. The source of this sequence is a person aged 18 to 59 who received the Ad26.COV2.S COVID-19 vaccine or a placebo. The sequence in DNA is TGTGCCAGCAGCCCTGGGGGGGGGTCGGACACCATATATTTT. This is translated as CASSPGGGSDTIYF.